This T cell receptor beta chain was profiled in a study of T cells in Graves' hyperthyroidism and ophthalmopathy. RNA transcripts provided the source from which TCR beta CDR3 regions were amplified. TCR CDR3 underwent first-round RT-PCR with the HTBI primer set. Each CDR3 protein gets one entry after TCRdb re-called the multiplex PCR reads with MiXCR. The sample carries 600,000 to 650,000 distinct CDR3 sequences, roughly 20% recorded once. Germline V gene sequence: CDR1 SNHLY, CDR2 FYNNEI. V lost 8 bases, J lost 6 bases, and 7 bases lay in between. This CDR3 contains 10 residues. This clonotype was recorded at least ten times.

The source material was blood. The J gene is TRBJ1-1, the V gene TRBV2, with D possibly TRBD1 on 5 matching bases. This TCR derives from a man aged 25-40 years with Graves' ophthalmopathy. CDR3 in DNA: TGTGCCAGCCGGGGGGCTGAAGCTTTCTTT. Translating it yields CASRGAEAFF.